In this sample, the clone carrying this T cell receptor beta chain turned up many times. Antigen specificity is unknown. V lost 6 bases, J lost 7 bases, and 3 bases stayed unmatched. Germline V CDR1 and CDR2: MNHNS, SASEGT. The CDR3 consists of 13 residues. The sample is drawn from a study of metastatic and nonmetastatic thyroid tumors. Study-wide context: Peripheral blood and tumor or nodule samples from malignant and benign thyroid patients were compared. General observations from the study: Benign nodules reportedly had significantly lower TCR beta diversity than malignant thyroid tumors in blood and tumor.

Thyroid surgery was performed in patients who had received no treatment beforehand. Under the authors' procedure: It was from CDR3 differences across clinicopathological groups that a distant-metastasis classifier for papillary thyroid cancer was built. TCRdb reanalyzed the PCR reads via MiXCR. In this record, the V and J calls reflect TCRdb's handling and not the investigators' own analysis. This sample has some 64,000 clones, with about 4% found just once. V and J are TRBV6-1 and TRBJ1-5; 10 bases align to TRBD1. The sequence was collected from a female donor with papillary thyroid cancer or a benign thyroid nodule (not recorded which). Some clones in this sample may be carry-over from other donors' samples. Sample: blood. This CDR3 is CASRKTGGQPQHF. In DNA, the CDR3 is TGTGCCAGCAGAAAGACAGGGGGCCAGCCCCAGCATTTT.